The 18 T cell receptor beta chains presented below share a single source sample, sequenced in a study of shared clonotypes between healthy human individuals. Using immunoSEQ multiplex PCR, the repertoire was profiled, and TCRdb retains in-frame clones only, with some absent. The table records roughly 700,000 clones, around two thirds of them present only once. Material: memory CD4+ T cells sorted from blood. Described subset: CD45RA-negative fraction. The receptors stem from a woman aged 30 to 39 in good health.

Of note for this clone: Other DNA sequences in this specimen translate into the identical CDR3. This chain uses TRBV19 with TRBJ1-5; 7 bases are shared with TRBD1. CDR1 LNHDA and CDR2 SQIVND come from the germline V gene (reference sequence). J gave up 7 bases and V 4 bases, and 4 bases lay outside the gene matches. The CDR3 extends over 13 amino acids. This CDR3 is CASSTQGDQPQHF. The CDR3 DNA sequence: TGTGCCAGTAGTACCCAGGGGGACCAGCCCCAGCATTTT.

As regards this clone: A junction end diverges from the germline sequence, so it may reflect a read error. This chain's CDR3 is CASSLDSGRNVF. Here the CDR3 DNA reads TGCGCCAGCAGCTTGGATAGCGGGAGGAATGTTTTC. V gene TRBV5-1 combines with J gene TRBJ2-7; the match to TRBD2 covers 10 bases. Per germline, CDR1 SGHRS and CDR2 YFSETQ. The CDR3 is made up of 12 amino acids.

This clone appeared many times. Other DNA sequences from this sample encode an identical CDR3 as well. This chain uses TRBV5-1 with TRBJ2-2, with D perhaps TRBD1 (5 bases). The CDR3 sequence is 15 residues long. Trimming pared 0 bases from V and 3 bases from J, leaving 9 bases between. Germline V gene sequence: CDR1 SGHRS, CDR2 YFSETQ. The CDR3 coding sequence is TGCGCCAGCAGCTTGGGAGACAGAGACACCGGGGAGCTGTTTTTT. This encodes CASSLGDRDTGELFF.

This clone was picked up many times. This sample also contains other DNA sequences that code for the same CDR3. This chain's CDR3 is CASSLGTAGNTIYF. The CDR3, as DNA: TGCGCCAGCAGCCTAGGGACAGCTGGAAACACCATATATTTT. The rearrangement joins TRBV5-1 to TRBJ1-3; the match to TRBD1 covers 7 bases. V trimming: 4 bases; J trimming: 2 bases; junction bases outside the gene matches: 3. CDR3 length equals 14 residues. Germline V gives CDR1 SGHRS, CDR2 YFSETQ.

This sequence joins TRBV27 and TRBJ2-4; weak D call: TRBD1 (5 bases). The V gene lost 5 bases and the J gene lost 2 bases, with 10 bases spanning the gap. Germline lookup yields CDR1 MNHEY and CDR2 SMNVEV (reference sequence). The CDR3 totals 14 residues. The CDR3 sequence: CASSRVGPKNIQYF. In DNA, the CDR3 is TGTGCCAGCAGTCGGGTGGGGCCCAAAAACATTCAGTACTTC.

The chain recombines TRBV28 with TRBJ1-5; D is undetermined. CDR3 size: 14 residues. Germline V gives CDR1 MDHEN, CDR2 SYDVKM. Trimming cost V 6 bases and J 3 bases, with 12 bases left between them. For the CDR3, the DNA is TGTGCCAGCAGGCCCCACAGCTACAATCAGCCCCAGCATTTT. Translated: CASRPHSYNQPQHF. Full variable domain (remainder filled in from reference TRBV28 and TRBJ1-5): DVKVTQSSRYLVKRTGEKVFLECVQDMDHENMFWYRQDPGLGLRLIYFSYDVKMKEKGDIPEGYSVSREKKERFSLILESASTNQTSMYLCASRPHSYNQPQHFGDGTRLSIL.

The chain links TRBV19 to TRBJ2-1, with TRBD2 matching 16 bases. The CDR3 is 16 amino acids. V shed 3 bases and J 10 bases; nucleotides not matched to a gene: 6. The germline V gene has CDR1 LNHDA and CDR2 SQIVND (reference sequence). CDR3 sequence: CASSMEGLAGGVEQFF. In DNA form, the CDR3 reads TGTGCCAGTAGTATGGAGGGACTAGCGGGAGGGGTCGAGCAGTTCTTC.

The V gene is TRBV7-8, the J gene TRBJ1-2, with D possibly matching TRBD1 (6 bases). This CDR3 comprises 15 residues. Germline V CDR1 and CDR2: SGHVS, FQNEAQ. Trimming cost V 1 base and J 5 bases, with 14 bases left between them. The CDR3: CASSLDRDVWYGYTF. The CDR3 nucleotides read TGTGCCAGCAGCTTAGACAGGGACGTTTGGTATGGCTACACCTTC.

The rearrangement uses TRBV2 and TRBJ2-7; D gene uncertain. The V end was cut by 4 bases, the J end by 2 bases, with 12 bases between. The CDR3 consists of 14 residues. CDR1 SNHLY and CDR2 FYNNEI come from the germline V gene. Here the CDR3 reads CASSARSFTYEQYF. In DNA, the CDR3 is TGTGCCAGCAGTGCCCGGAGTTTTACCTACGAGCAGTACTTC.

This clone was seen just once. The chain uses TRBV30 and TRBJ1-5, with TRBD1 identical over 7 bases. Looked up from germline, CDR1 is GTSNPN and CDR2 is SVGIG (reference sequence). V lost 1 base and J lost 11; bases outside the gene matches: 5. CDR3 length: 12 amino acids. The CDR3 nucleotides are TGTGCCTGGAGTGGACAGGGTCTGTCCCAGCATTTT. Translating gives CAWSGQGLSQHF.

The chain carries TRBV27 and TRBJ2-7; 11 bases fit TRBD2. There are 13 residues in the CDR3. With V trimmed by 6 bases and J by 4 bases, 2 bases remained unmatched. CDR1 MNHEY and CDR2 SMNVEV come from the germline V gene (reference sequence). The CDR3 nucleotides are TGTGCCAGCAGGCTAGCGGGAGGTTACGAGCAGTACTTC. As protein: CASRLAGGYEQYF.

The chain joins TRBV6-5 to TRBJ1-2; 8 bases fit TRBD1. With 0 bases clipped from V and 5 bases from J, the junction kept 2 bases outside the gene matches. The CDR3 runs 14 residues. Per germline, CDR1 MNHEY and CDR2 SVGAGI. The CDR3 sequence is CASSYSDREYGYTF. CDR3 sequence (DNA): TGTGCCAGCAGTTACTCGGACAGGGAGTATGGCTACACCTTC.

This chain uses TRBV29-1 with TRBJ2-1, with D possibly matching TRBD2 (5 bases). The CDR3 sequence is 15 residues long. Germline V gene data show CDR1 as SQVTM and CDR2 as ANQGSEA. V shed 5 bases and J shed 5 bases, with 19 bases lying between them. CDR3 DNA: TGCAGCGTTAAGTTATCGGGGATGACGCACAATGAGCAGTTCTTC. The encoded protein is CSVKLSGMTHNEQFF.

This clone has more than one count but fewer than ten. The V call is TRBV19, the J call TRBJ2-7, with 9 bases aligning to TRBD1. The germline CDR1 and CDR2 sequences are LNHDA and SQIVND (reference sequence). The CDR3 sequence is 15 residues long. J gave up 3 bases and V 4 bases, and 7 bases lay outside the gene matches. CDR3 DNA sequence: TGTGCCAGTAGTAGTGCCGGGACAGGGTTCTACGAGCAGTACTTC. Translation: CASSSAGTGFYEQYF.

The J gene is TRBJ2-1, the V gene TRBV29-1; 7 nucleotides align to TRBD2. Germline V gene lookup returns CDR1 SQVTM and CDR2 ANQGSEA. The J segment lost 4 bases and the V segment lost 4 bases, leaving 1 base of the junction unmatched. This CDR3 is 12 amino acids long. CDR3: CSVVREYNEQFF. CDR3 in DNA: TGCAGCGTTGTGCGGGAGTACAATGAGCAGTTCTTC.

The chain couples TRBV6-1 to TRBJ2-7, with D possibly matching TRBD2 (5 bases). Deletions cut 8 bases from V and 4 bases from J, with 12 bases between. Germline V gene sequence: CDR1 MNHNS, CDR2 SASEGT. The CDR3 is 12 residues long. CDR3 amino acids: CASQPGGYEQYF. The DNA for the CDR3 is TGTGCCAGCCAGCCAGGAGGTTACGAGCAGTACTTC.

The chain employs TRBV12-5 and TRBJ1-3, with D possibly being TRBD1 (6 bases). V shed 2 bases and J shed 0 bases, with 14 bases lying between them. This CDR3 spans 17 amino acids. The germline V gene encodes CDR1 LGHNT and CDR2 FRNRAP. The CDR3 is CASGLWTEKSSGNTIYF. The CDR3 DNA reads TGTGCTAGTGGTTTGTGGACAGAGAAGAGCTCTGGAAACACCATATATTTT.

The CDR3 sequence is CASSQAGTEFAGELFF. In DNA form, the CDR3 reads TGTGCCAGCAGCCAAGCGGGGACAGAGTTTGCCGGGGAGCTGTTTTTT. The chain has TRBV4-2 and TRBJ2-2; 7 bases map to TRBD1. J was trimmed by 6 bases and V by 1 base; bases with no gene match: 8. Germline V gene lookup returns CDR1 LGHNA and CDR2 YNFKEQ. This CDR3 spans 16 amino acids.